Following are 5 T cell receptor beta chains from one sample sequenced in a study of T-cell memory formation after mild COVID-19. TCRdb used MiXCR to reprocess the 5' RACE reads, holding one entry per CDR3 protein. The table has hundreds of thousands of distinct CDR3 sequences, roughly a fifth seen once; the top ten hold around 21%. Sequencing was done on a sample of PBMCs or a T cell subset sorted from them (not recorded which). The receptors derive from a man younger than 30 who had mild COVID-19 (a few samples of this study predate the infection). Cell type and time point are not known.

This clonotype was seen a few times. The chain combines TRBV7-9 with TRBJ1-4, with D uncertain. Trimming stripped 1 base from V and 4 bases from J, with 7 bases between. This CDR3 has 14 residues. The germline V gene has CDR1 SEHNR and CDR2 FQNEAQ (reference sequence). CDR3: CASSLGELNEKLFF. The CDR3 nucleotides read TGTGCCAGCAGCTTAGGCGAACTTAATGAAAAACTGTTTTTT.

This sequence joins TRBV5-1 and TRBJ2-2; 15 nucleotides agree with TRBD2. The J segment lost 2 bases and the V segment lost 3 bases, leaving 2 bases of the junction unmatched. The CDR3 is made up of 17 amino acids. Germline-derived CDR1 and CDR2 are SGHRS and YFSETQ. CDR3 bases: TGCGCCAGCAGCTGGACTAGCGGGGGGGCCAACACCGGGGAGCTGTTTTTT. It codes for CASSWTSGGANTGELFF.

This sequence joins TRBV7-3 and TRBJ2-3; the D gene could be TRBD1 or TRBD2 (6 bases each). The length of the CDR3 is 15 residues. Germline V gene lookup returns CDR1 SGHTA and CDR2 FQGTGA. V lost 8 bases, J lost 1 base, and 16 bases lay in between. Written as DNA, the CDR3 is TGTGCCAGCGCCCTCGGGGGCCTCCGCACAGATACGCAGTATTTT. This encodes CASALGGLRTDTQYF.

V is TRBV5-5 and J is TRBJ2-3; D is unresolved. Germline values: CDR1 SGHKS, CDR2 YYEKEE (reference sequence). The CDR3 sequence is 13 residues long. Trimming shortened V by 0 bases and J by 5 bases, and 7 bases separated the two germline ends. The chain's CDR3 is CASSLGSQDTQYF. CDR3 sequence (DNA): TGTGCCAGCAGCTTGGGCTCGCAAGATACGCAGTATTTT. The full variable domain, completed using reference TRBV5-5 and TRBJ2-3, is DAGVTQSPTHLIKTRGQQVTLRCSPISGHKSVSWYQQVLGQGPQFIFQYYEKEERGRGNFPDRFSARQFPNYSSELNVNALLLGDSALYLCASSLGSQDTQYFGPGTRLTVL.

The gene calls are TRBV20-1 and TRBJ1-5; TRBD1 aligns across 7 bases. The germline gives CDR1 DFQATT, CDR2 SNEGSKA (reference sequence). CDR3 length: 12 residues. The CDR3 nucleotides are TGCAGCTTGGGGACAGAGAATCAGCCCCAGCATTTT. It specifies CSLGTENQPQHF.